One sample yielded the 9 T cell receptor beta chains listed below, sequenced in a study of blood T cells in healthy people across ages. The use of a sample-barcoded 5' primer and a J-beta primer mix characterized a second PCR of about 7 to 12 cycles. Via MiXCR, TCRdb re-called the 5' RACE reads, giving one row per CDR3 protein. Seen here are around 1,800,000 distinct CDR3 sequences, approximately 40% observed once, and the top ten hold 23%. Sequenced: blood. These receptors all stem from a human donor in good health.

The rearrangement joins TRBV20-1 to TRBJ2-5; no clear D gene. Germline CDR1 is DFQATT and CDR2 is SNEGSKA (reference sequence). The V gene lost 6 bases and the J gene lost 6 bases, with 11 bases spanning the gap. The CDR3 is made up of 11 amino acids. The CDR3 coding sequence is TGCAGTGCCCGGGCGCTACAGACCCAGTACTTC. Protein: CSARALQTQYF.

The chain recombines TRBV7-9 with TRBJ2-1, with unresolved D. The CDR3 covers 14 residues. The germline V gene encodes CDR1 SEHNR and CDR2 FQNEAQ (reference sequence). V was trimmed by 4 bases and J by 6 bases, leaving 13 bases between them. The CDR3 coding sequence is TGTGCCAGCAGCTGGGTGGATTGGGGCAATGAGCAGTTCTTC. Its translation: CASSWVDWGNEQFF.

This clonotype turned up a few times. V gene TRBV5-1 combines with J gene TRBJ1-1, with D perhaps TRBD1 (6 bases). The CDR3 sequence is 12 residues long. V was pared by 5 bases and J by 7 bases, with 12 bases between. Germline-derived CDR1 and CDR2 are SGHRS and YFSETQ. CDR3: CASRNREGEAFF. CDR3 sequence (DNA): TGCGCCAGCAGAAACAGGGAAGGTGAAGCTTTCTTT.

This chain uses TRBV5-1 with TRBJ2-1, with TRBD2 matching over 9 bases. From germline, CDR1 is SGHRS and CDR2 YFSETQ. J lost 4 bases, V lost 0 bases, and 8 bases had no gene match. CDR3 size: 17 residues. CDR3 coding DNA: TGCGCCAGCAGCTTGGCTATTCTAGCGGGGTCATACAATGAGCAGTTCTTC. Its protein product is CASSLAILAGSYNEQFF.

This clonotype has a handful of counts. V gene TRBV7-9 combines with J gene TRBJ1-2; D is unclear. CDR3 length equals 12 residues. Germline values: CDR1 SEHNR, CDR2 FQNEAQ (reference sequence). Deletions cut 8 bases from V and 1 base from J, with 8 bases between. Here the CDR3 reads CASQPDNYGYTF. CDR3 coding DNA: TGTGCCAGCCAACCGGATAACTATGGCTACACCTTC.

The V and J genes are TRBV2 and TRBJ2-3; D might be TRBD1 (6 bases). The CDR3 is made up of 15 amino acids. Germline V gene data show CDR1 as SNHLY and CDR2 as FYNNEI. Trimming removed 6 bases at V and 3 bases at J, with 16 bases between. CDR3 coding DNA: TGTGCCAGCAGCGCGAATGTCAGGGGAACAGATACGCAGTATTTT. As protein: CASSANVRGTDTQYF.

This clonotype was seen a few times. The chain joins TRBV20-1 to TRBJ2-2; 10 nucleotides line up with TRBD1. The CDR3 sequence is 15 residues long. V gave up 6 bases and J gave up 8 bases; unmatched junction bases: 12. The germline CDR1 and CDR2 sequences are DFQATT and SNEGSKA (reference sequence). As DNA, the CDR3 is TGCAGTGCCCGACTAGGGACAGGGGCGAGGGGGGAGCTGTTTTTT. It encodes CSARLGTGARGELFF.

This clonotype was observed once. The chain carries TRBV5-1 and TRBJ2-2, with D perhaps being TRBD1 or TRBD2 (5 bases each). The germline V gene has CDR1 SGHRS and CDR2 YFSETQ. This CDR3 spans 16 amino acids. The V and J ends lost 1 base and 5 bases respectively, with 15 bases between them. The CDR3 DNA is TGCGCCAGCAGCTTGTCCCTTGGAGAGGGGACCGGGGAGCTGTTTTTT. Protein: CASSLSLGEGTGELFF.

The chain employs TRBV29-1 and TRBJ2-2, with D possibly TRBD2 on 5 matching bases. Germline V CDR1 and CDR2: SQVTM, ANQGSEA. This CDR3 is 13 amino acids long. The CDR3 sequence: CTAGGPNTGELFF. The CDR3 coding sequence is TGCACCGCGGGTGGACCCAACACCGGGGAGCTGTTTTTT.